One sample yielded the 28 T cell receptor beta chains listed below, sequenced in a study of blood T cell repertoires in COVID-19. Some clones are missing from TCRdb's copy, which holds only in-frame ones; the method was immunoSEQ multiplex PCR. In the table there are 70,000 or so clones, around 79% of which are singletons. The sample comprised peripheral blood. These receptors all stem from a man between 60 and 75 years old with acute or convalescent COVID-19.

The chain links TRBV20-1 to TRBJ1-2; 7 bases fit TRBD1. This CDR3 is 11 amino acids long. V trimming: 5 bases; J trimming: 8 bases; junction bases outside the gene matches: 5. Germline CDR1 reads DFQATT; CDR2 reads SNEGSKA (reference sequence). The CDR3 protein is CSAGQEPGYTF. The CDR3 nucleotides read TGCAGTGCTGGACAGGAACCGGGCTACACCTTC.

J is TRBJ2-7 and V is TRBV19; TRBD1 aligns across 11 bases. V shed 3 bases, J shed 9 bases, and the junction held 10 bases outside the gene matches. The CDR3 is 15 residues long. Germline CDR1 reads LNHDA; CDR2 reads SQIVND (reference sequence). The CDR3 loop is CASSILDRGRVRQYF. The DNA of the CDR3 is TGTGCCAGTAGTATTCTGGACAGGGGGCGCGTTAGGCAGTACTTC.

V usage is TRBV5-1 and J usage is TRBJ2-1; TRBD1 aligns across 7 bases. With V trimmed by 4 bases and J by 8 bases, 3 bases remained unmatched. Per the germline V gene, CDR1 is SGHRS and CDR2 is YFSETQ. The CDR3 spans 12 residues. CDR3 coding DNA: TGCGCCAGCAGCGGAACAGGGGATGAGCAGTTCTTC. This codes for CASSGTGDEQFF.

V usage is TRBV7-2 and J usage is TRBJ2-5; D might be TRBD2 (5 bases). The CDR3 is 14 residues long. Looked up from germline, CDR1 is SGHTA and CDR2 is FQGNSA. Trimming stripped 0 bases from V and 4 bases from J, with 9 bases between. The CDR3 loop is CASSLARARETQYF. The CDR3 coding sequence is TGTGCCAGCAGCTTAGCGCGGGCCCGAGAGACCCAGTACTTC.

The rearrangement uses TRBV7-2 and TRBJ2-1; 8 bases line up with TRBD2. V gave up 3 bases and J gave up 7 bases; unmatched junction bases: 8. This CDR3 contains 15 residues. Germline CDR1 SGHTA, CDR2 FQGNSA. The CDR3 DNA is TGTGCCAGCAGCTTCACGGGACTAGTAACGAATGAGCAGTTCTTC. It encodes CASSFTGLVTNEQFF.

The gene calls are TRBV7-2 and TRBJ2-3, with 8 bases that match TRBD2. CDR1 is SGHTA, CDR2 FQGNSA, per germline. CDR3 length equals 16 residues. V shed 1 base, J shed 6 bases, and the junction held 9 bases outside the gene matches. The CDR3 nucleotides are TGTGCCAGCAGCTTAGTTCCAGCGGGGGCGGGGGATACGCAGTATTTT. Translation gives CASSLVPAGAGDTQYF.

A few counts support this clone. V usage is TRBV10-3 and J usage is TRBJ1-5, with D hard to call. V dropped 5 bases and J dropped 3 bases, with 5 bases sitting between them. Germline CDR1 and CDR2: ENHRY and SYGVKD. This CDR3 region has 12 residues. DNA for the CDR3: TGTGCCATCAGTCCAGACAATCAGCCCCAGCATTTT. Its protein is CAISPDNQPQHF.

This chain connects TRBV5-1 to TRBJ1-5; 8 nucleotides align to TRBD1. The CDR3 spans 14 residues. After removal of 4 bases from V and 5 bases from J, the junction contained 5 bases not matched to a gene. The germline gives CDR1 SGHRS, CDR2 YFSETQ. The CDR3 region is CASSIGQGDQPQHF. The CDR3 coding sequence is TGCGCCAGCAGCATCGGACAGGGAGATCAGCCCCAGCATTTT.

This clone was seen just once. The J gene is TRBJ1-2, the V gene TRBV5-4; perhaps TRBD1 as D (6 bases). The V end was cut by 3 bases, the J end by 4 bases, with 13 bases between. The CDR3 extends over 14 amino acids. Germline CDR1 reads SGHNT; CDR2 reads YYREEE (reference sequence). The DNA for the CDR3 is TGTGCCAGCAGCTCAGGGGCCGCTCTCTATGGCTACACCTTC. Protein: CASSSGAALYGYTF.

J is TRBJ2-7 and V is TRBV4-1, with D perhaps TRBD1 (6 bases). V lost 4 bases and J lost 0, with 13 bases in between. The CDR3 loop spans 15 amino acids. Germline CDR1 reads MGHRA; CDR2 reads YSYEKL. As DNA, the CDR3 is TGCGCCAGCAGCCCATTCAGGGGCCTCTCCTACGAGCAGTACTTC. Its protein is CASSPFRGLSYEQYF.

The chain carries TRBV12-3 or TRBV12-4 and TRBJ1-1; D unclear. V lost 2 bases and J lost 6, with 10 bases in between. The length of the CDR3 is 13 residues. As DNA, the CDR3 is TGTGCCAGCAGTTTATCGGGGATCCCTGAAGCTTTCTTT. Protein sequence: CASSLSGIPEAFF.

The chain has TRBV9 and TRBJ1-1; 8 bases align to TRBD1. This CDR3 region has 14 residues. The J segment lost 4 bases and the V segment lost 0 bases, leaving 2 bases of the junction unmatched. In germline, CDR1 is SGDLS, CDR2 YYNGEE. CDR3 coding DNA: TGTGCCAGCAGCGTAGGGCAGGGGGCCACTGAAGCTTTCTTT. Encoded protein: CASSVGQGATEAFF.

The chain recombines TRBV20-1 with TRBJ2-1, with 7 nucleotides matching TRBD1. This CDR3 contains 12 residues. Germline V gene data show CDR1 as DFQATT and CDR2 as SNEGSKA (reference sequence). The junction had 4 bases not matched to a gene; V was cut back by 4 bases and J by 7 bases. The CDR3 coding sequence is TGCAGTGCTACTGACAGGGTAAATGAGCAGTTCTTC. Translation gives CSATDRVNEQFF.

V gene TRBV7-8 combines with J gene TRBJ2-3, with D possibly matching TRBD2 (6 bases). Per the germline V gene, CDR1 is SGHVS and CDR2 is FQNEAQ. The V end was cut by 7 bases, the J end by 0 bases, with 17 bases between. The CDR3 sequence is 16 residues long. CDR3 region: CASNRDFYSSTDTQYF. CDR3 coding DNA: TGTGCCAGCAACCGGGACTTTTACTCTAGCACAGATACGCAGTATTTT. Variable domain in full (rest from reference TRBV7-8 and TRBJ2-3): GAGVSQSPRYKVAKRGQDVALRCDPISGHVSLFWYQQALGQGPEFLTYFQNEAQLDKSGLPSDRFFAERPEGSVSTLKIQRTQQEDSAVYLCASNRDFYSSTDTQYFGPGTRLTVL.

This clone was detected a few times. The chain combines TRBV4-3 with TRBJ2-7, with unresolved D. The germline V and J ends were trimmed by 0 bases and 2 bases, with 11 bases remaining between them. The CDR3 totals 15 residues. Germline V gene sequence: CDR1 LGHNA, CDR2 YSLEER. CDR3 nucleotides: TGCGCCAGCAGCCAAGAAGTTAGCCCAGCCTACGAGCAGTACTTC. It specifies CASSQEVSPAYEQYF.

V gene TRBV12-5 combines with J gene TRBJ2-2, with a weak D call TRBD1 (6 bases). Germline lookup yields CDR1 LGHNT and CDR2 FRNRAP. The CDR3 consists of 16 residues. The V gene lost 2 bases and the J gene lost 0 bases, with 10 bases spanning the gap. In DNA, the CDR3 is TGTGCTAGTGGTTTGAGAACAGGGTCGAACACCGGGGAGCTGTTTTTT. The encoded protein is CASGLRTGSNTGELFF.

This clone was seen a few times. The rearrangement uses TRBV7-9 and TRBJ1-1; tentative D call: TRBD1 (6 bases). Germline values: CDR1 SEHNR, CDR2 FQNEAQ (reference sequence). This CDR3 region has 15 residues. V lost 6 bases and J 1 base, leaving 15 bases between the germline ends. This chain's CDR3 is CASRPGTRKNTEAFF. CDR3 in DNA: TGTGCCAGCAGACCCGGGACAAGAAAGAACACTGAAGCTTTCTTT.

The chain couples TRBV30 to TRBJ1-4, with D tentatively TRBD1 (6 bases). Germline V gene lookup returns CDR1 GTSNPN and CDR2 SVGIG (reference sequence). V was trimmed by 1 base and J by 6 bases, leaving 9 bases between them. The CDR3 contains 13 residues. The CDR3 DNA is TGTGCCTGGAGTGGACAGGCCCATGAAAAACTGTTTTTT. Translated, it gives CAWSGQAHEKLFF.

This clone was seen only once. The chain recombines TRBV30 with TRBJ1-3; 7 nucleotides align to TRBD1. CDR1 and CDR2 from the germline V gene are GTSNPN and SVGIG (reference sequence). The CDR3 spans 12 residues. After removal of 4 bases from V and 3 bases from J, the junction contained 0 bases not matched to a gene. The DNA of the CDR3 is TGTGCCTGGACAGGGGGTGGAAACACCATATATTTT. Amino acid sequence: CAWTGGGNTIYF. The variable domain in full, completed from reference TRBV30 and TRBJ1-3, reads SQTIHQWPATLVQPVGSPLSLECTVEGTSNPNLYWYRQAAGRGLQLLFYSVGIGQISSEVPQNLSASRPQDRQFILSSKKLLLSDSGFYLCAWTGGGNTIYFGEGSWLTVV.

This chain uses TRBV29-1 with TRBJ2-3, with D tentatively TRBD2 (5 bases). Deletions cut 7 bases from V and 0 bases from J, with 11 bases between. The CDR3 length is 13 residues. Germline values: CDR1 SQVTM, CDR2 ANQGSEA. The CDR3 DNA sequence: TGCAGCGGACGGACTGTTAGCACAGATACGCAGTATTTT. This gives the protein CSGRTVSTDTQYF.

V gene TRBV11-2 combines with J gene TRBJ1-2; 9 bases match TRBD1. CDR1 SGHAT and CDR2 FQNNGV come from the germline V gene. The CDR3 is 14 residues long. With V trimmed by 5 bases and J by 5 bases, 6 bases remained unmatched. The CDR3, as DNA: TGTGCCAGCAGCCTACAGGGGGCGTCTTATGGCTACACCTTC. It is translated as CASSLQGASYGYTF.

This clone was recorded a few times. The chain uses TRBV4-3 and TRBJ1-2, with D perhaps TRBD1 (6 bases). With 3 bases removed from V and 8 bases from J, the gap between germline ends came to 16 bases. The CDR3 spans 14 residues. Looked up from germline, CDR1 is LGHNA and CDR2 is YSLEER. This CDR3 is CASSQGGTPRGYTF. Written as DNA, the CDR3 is TGCGCCAGCAGCCAGGGGGGGACACCTCGGGGCTACACCTTC.

The chain recombines TRBV11-2 with TRBJ2-2, with a possible D match to TRBD2 (5 bases). Germline assignment: CDR1 SGHAT and CDR2 FQNNGV. The CDR3 loop spans 14 amino acids. V gave up 3 bases and J gave up 3 bases, with 8 bases separating them. The CDR3 DNA reads TGTGCCAGCAGCTTGAGGGCCGACACCGGGGAGCTGTTTTTT. As protein: CASSLRADTGELFF.

This clone was recorded once. The CDR3 DNA reads TGTGCCAGCAGCTTGCAGGGGACAGGCTATTCACCCCTCCACTTT. This codes for CASSLQGTGYSPLHF. The chain recombines TRBV7-2 with TRBJ1-6; TRBD1 aligns across 8 bases. CDR1 SGHTA and CDR2 FQGNSA come from the germline V gene. V was pared by 3 bases and J by 8 bases, with 6 bases of the junction left unmatched. This CDR3 has 15 residues. The full variable domain, rest sourced from reference TRBV7-2 and TRBJ1-6, is GAGVSQSPSNKVTEKGKDVELRCDPISGHTALYWYRQSLGQGLEFLIYFQGNSAPDKSGLPSDRFSAERTGGSVSTLTIQRTQQEDSAVYLCASSLQGTGYSPLHFGNGTRLTVT.

The chain joins TRBV7-6 to TRBJ2-6; 7 bases agree with TRBD1. The CDR3 length is 18 residues. The V gene's germline CDR1 is SGHVS and CDR2 FNYEAQ. The trim removed 1 base at V and 0 bases at J, leaving 6 bases unmatched. The CDR3 loop reads CASSLDSRGYSGANVLTF. The CDR3 bases are TGTGCCAGCAGCTTAGATAGCAGGGGGTACTCTGGGGCCAACGTCCTGACTTTC.

The rearrangement uses TRBV18 and TRBJ1-4, with 7 bases lining up with TRBD1. Germline values: CDR1 KGHSH, CDR2 LQKENI. The CDR3 has 14 residues. The V and J ends lost 5 bases and 4 bases, in that order; junction bases with no gene match: 4. CDR3 DNA sequence: TGTGCCAGCTCAAGGACAGGAGATAATGAAAAACTGTTTTTT. Protein sequence: CASSRTGDNEKLFF.

This sequence joins TRBV5-1 and TRBJ1-1; the match to TRBD1 covers 9 bases. Germline V gives CDR1 SGHRS, CDR2 YFSETQ. The CDR3 contains 14 residues. After removal of 4 bases from V and 5 bases from J, the junction contained 6 bases not matched to a gene. The CDR3 is CASSTMGQGTEAFF. CDR3 nucleotide sequence: TGCGCCAGCAGCACAATGGGACAGGGAACTGAAGCTTTCTTT.

The table lists this clone with a few counts. V gene TRBV4-1 combines with J gene TRBJ2-7; TRBD1 agrees at 10 bases. In germline, CDR1 is MGHRA, CDR2 YSYEKL. With V trimmed by 1 base and J by 3 bases, 3 bases remained unmatched. The CDR3 runs 15 residues. This CDR3 is CASSQVGTGVYEQYF. The CDR3, as DNA: TGCGCCAGCAGCCAAGTGGGGACAGGGGTCTACGAGCAGTACTTC.